This T cell receptor (beta chain) was captured by sequencing in a study of blood T cells in healthy people across ages. The CDR3 contains 14 residues. Deletions cut 6 bases from V and 5 bases from J, with 16 bases between. Alongside a J-beta primer mix, a sample-barcoded 5' primer served in a second PCR lasting roughly 7 to 11 cycles. One entry per CDR3 protein, called by TCRdb with MiXCR from the 5' RACE reads. The repertoire holds roughly 800,000 distinct CDR3 sequences, with 20% to 30% as singletons. The sample holds a few counts of this clonotype. These data are also associated with another study on T cells of mothers and their children.

The sequenced sample consisted of blood. The TCR sequence derives from a boy under 18 in good health. The chain combines TRBV12-3 or TRBV12-4 with TRBJ1-1; no clear D gene. CDR3 sequence: CASRTMGKGTEAFF. In DNA, the CDR3 is TGTGCCAGCAGGACTATGGGGAAGGGAACTGAAGCTTTCTTT.